These T cell receptor beta chains were read from a single sample in a study of CD8+ T cells in alopecia areata. This table comes from immunoSEQ multiplex PCR, and its TCRdb copy is limited to in-frame clones, with some not included. Found here are about 150,000 clones, around 87% of them singletons; the top ten hold around 15%. This specimen was CD8+ T cells sorted from blood, taken at week 0. The receptors derive from a human donor with alopecia areata. The CDR3 runs from the conserved cysteine through the conserved F or W. A D gene is named only where the DNA matches it firmly. Size is omitted from some rows. Given values are once, few, many or a class for expanded clones.

d_call clone_size j_call v_call cdr3_nt cdr3_aa
TRBD2 NA TRBJ2-1 TRBV4-1 TGCGCCAGCAGCCCCCAGGGAGGGTCCTACAATGAGCAGTTCTTC CASSPQGGSYNEQFF
NA NA TRBJ2-4 TRBV18 TGTGCCAGCTCACCGACCCAGGGTAGGACCGCCGACATTCAGTACTTC CASSPTQGRTADIQYF
NA NA TRBJ2-1 TRBV2 TGTGCCAGCAGTGAAACTAGCCACTACAATGAGCAGTTCTTC CASSETSHYNEQFF
NA NA TRBJ1-5 TRBV7-2 TGTGCCAGCAGCCCGCACGAGAATCCCCAGCATTTT CASSPHENPQHF
NA few TRBJ2-3 TRBV27 TGTGCCAGCAGTTTATTTCTCACAGATACGCAGTATTTT CASSLFLTDTQYF
NA NA TRBJ2-1 TRBV5-8 TGTGCCAGCAGCTTCGACTGGACTGCTTACAATGAGCAGTTCTTC CASSFDWTAYNEQFF
NA NA TRBJ2-1 TRBV7-6 TGTGCCAGCAGCTCCGGGACATCAGCCTACAATGAGCAGTTCTTC CASSSGTSAYNEQFF
NA NA TRBJ2-7 TRBV12-5 TGTGCTAGTGGTTTGGGCCCCGGGGAGTACGAGCAGTACTTC CASGLGPGEYEQYF
NA NA TRBJ2-3 TRBV5-1 TGCGCCAGCAGCTTGTCGGAAGATACGCAGTATTTT CASSLSEDTQYF
TRBD2 once TRBJ2-1 TRBV10-2 TGCGCCAGCAGTGAGTTCGCGGGGGGGGCTTACAATGAGCAGTTCTTC CASSEFAGGAYNEQFF
NA once TRBJ2-5 TRBV7-8 TGTGCCAGCAGCTTACAGGTTAACCAAGAGACCCAGTACTTC CASSLQVNQETQYF
NA NA TRBJ2-7 TRBV2 TGTGCCAGCAGTGACGATCCAGGGGCGGACGAGCAGTACTTC CASSDDPGADEQYF
NA few TRBJ2-7 TRBV30 TGTGCCTGGAGTACTACAGGGCCCAACGAGCAGTACTTC CAWSTTGPNEQYF
NA once TRBJ1-2 TRBV5-6 TGTGCCAGCAGCTTGGATACGGATGGCTACACCTTC CASSLDTDGYTF
TRBD2 NA TRBJ2-5 TRBV7-9 TGTGCCAGCAGCTTAGTAGGCAGCGGGAGGGCCGAAGAGACCCAGTACTTC CASSLVGSGRAEETQYF
TRBD1 NA TRBJ2-7 TRBV19 TGTGCCAGTAGTATTCTTGGGACAGGGAATACCTACGAGCAGTACTTC CASSILGTGNTYEQYF
NA NA TRBJ2-3 TRBV6-5 TGTGCCAGCAGTTGGGCAGGGGTCACAGATACGCAGTATTTT CASSWAGVTDTQYF
NA NA TRBJ2-5 TRBV20-1 TGCAGTGCTAGAGACCTGGAAGAGTACTTC CSARDLEEYF